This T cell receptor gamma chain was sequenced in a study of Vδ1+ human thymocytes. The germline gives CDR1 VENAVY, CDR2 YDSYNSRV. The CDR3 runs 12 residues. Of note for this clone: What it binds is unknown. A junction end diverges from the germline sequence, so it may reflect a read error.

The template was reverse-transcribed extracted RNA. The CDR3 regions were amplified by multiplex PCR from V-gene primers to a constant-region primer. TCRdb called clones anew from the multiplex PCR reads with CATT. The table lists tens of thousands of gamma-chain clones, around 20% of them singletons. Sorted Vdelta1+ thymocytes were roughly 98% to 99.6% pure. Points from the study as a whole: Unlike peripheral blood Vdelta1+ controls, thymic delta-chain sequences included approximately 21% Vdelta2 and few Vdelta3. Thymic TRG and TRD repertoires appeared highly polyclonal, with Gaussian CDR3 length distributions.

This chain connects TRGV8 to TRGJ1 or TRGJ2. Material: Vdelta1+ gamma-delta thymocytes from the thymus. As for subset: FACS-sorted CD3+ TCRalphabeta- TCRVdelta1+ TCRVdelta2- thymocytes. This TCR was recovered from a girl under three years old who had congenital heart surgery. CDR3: CATWDMDYKKLF. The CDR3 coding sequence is TGTGCTACCTGGGATATGGATTATAAGAAACTCTTT.